These 26 T cell receptor beta chains share one sample of origin, sequenced in a study of blood T cell repertoires in COVID-19. Assay: immunoSEQ multiplex PCR; the TCRdb copy retains only in-frame clones and omits some. Counted here are over 70,000 clones, less than 95% occurring once; the ten biggest clones make up over 5.5%. The specimen was peripheral blood. The source of these receptors is a man in his late teens or twenties with COVID-19, enrolled during active disease.

This chain joins TRBV6-2 or TRBV6-3 and TRBJ2-1, with D unclear. Looked up from germline, CDR1 is MNHEY and CDR2 is SVGEGT. Trimming removed 6 bases at V and 7 bases at J, with 7 bases between. The CDR3 sequence is 11 residues long. The CDR3 sequence: CASSPLNEQFF. The CDR3 nucleotides are TGTGCCAGCAGCCCATTAAATGAGCAGTTCTTC.

This rearrangement joins TRBV19 to TRBJ2-7, with 10 nucleotides matching TRBD2. This CDR3 region has 14 residues. With 4 bases clipped from V and 1 base from J, the junction kept 1 base outside the gene matches. Per the germline V gene, CDR1 is LNHDA and CDR2 is SQIVND (reference sequence). The CDR3 DNA follows: TGTGCCAGTAGTACGACTAGCGGGTCCTACGAGCAGTACTTC. It encodes CASSTTSGSYEQYF.

This rearrangement joins TRBV27 to TRBJ1-1, with a weak D call TRBD1 (5 bases). Germline values: CDR1 MNHEY, CDR2 SMNVEV (reference sequence). This CDR3 region has 15 residues. Trimming shortened V by 3 bases and J by 0 bases, and 11 bases separated the two germline ends. The CDR3 reads CASSFQGGMNTEAFF. In DNA, the CDR3 is TGTGCCAGCAGTTTCCAGGGAGGTATGAACACTGAAGCTTTCTTT.

This sequence joins TRBV28 and TRBJ1-2; D remains unclear. V was pared by 5 bases and J by 7 bases, with 14 bases between. Germline-derived CDR1 and CDR2 are MDHEN and SYDVKM. The CDR3 has 13 residues. The CDR3: CASSDGLGSGYTF. In DNA, the CDR3 is TGTGCCAGCAGTGACGGGCTCGGGAGTGGCTACACCTTC.

This clone turned up a few times. The chain combines TRBV5-4 with TRBJ2-3; D not certain. V gave up 4 bases and J gave up 4 bases, with 7 bases separating them. CDR1 SGHNT and CDR2 YYREEE come from the germline V gene (reference sequence). The CDR3 runs 12 residues. CDR3 DNA sequence: TGTGCCAGCAGCGAACCGGCAGATACGCAGTATTTT. It yields the protein CASSEPADTQYF.

Here the CDR3 reads CASSRGAGEQYF. The DNA of the CDR3 is TGTGCCAGCAGCCGGGGGGCCGGGGAGCAGTACTTC. This sequence joins TRBV9 and TRBJ2-7, with a possible D match to TRBD2 (7 bases). Trimming stripped 4 bases from V and 7 bases from J, with 12 bases between. CDR3 length: 12 amino acids. In germline, CDR1 is SGDLS, CDR2 YYNGEE. The variable domain in full, with the rest retrieved from reference TRBV9 and TRBJ2-7, is DSGVTQTPKHLITATGQRVTLRCSPRSGDLSVYWYQQSLDQGLQFLIQYYNGEERAKGNILERFSAQQFPDLHSELNLSSLELGDSALYFCASSRGAGEQYFGPGTRLTVT.

This chain links TRBV5-1 with TRBJ1-2, with TRBD1 matching over 7 bases. CDR3 size: 12 residues. The V gene end was trimmed by 6 bases and the J gene end by 6 bases; junction bases not matched to a gene: 5. Looked up from germline, CDR1 is SGHRS and CDR2 is YFSETQ. This chain's CDR3 is CASTLTGNGYTF. In nucleotides, the CDR3 is TGCGCCAGCACCCTGACAGGGAATGGCTACACCTTC.

The chain uses TRBV9 and TRBJ2-7, with TRBD2 identical over 9 bases. Germline trimming cut 0 bases from V and 5 bases from J; bases unmatched to any gene: 6. In germline, CDR1 is SGDLS, CDR2 YYNGEE. The CDR3 is 15 amino acids. CDR3 nucleotides: TGTGCCAGCAGCGTAGACCCGGGACTAGCTCACGAGCAGTACTTC. This encodes CASSVDPGLAHEQYF.

The J gene is TRBJ1-2, the V gene TRBV4-3; no clear D. V was cut by 4 bases and J by 1 base, with 13 bases left in between. Germline V gene lookup returns CDR1 LGHNA and CDR2 YSLEER. CDR3 size: 15 residues. The CDR3 sequence is CASSPSKRSNYGYTF. The CDR3 region has the DNA TGCGCCAGCAGCCCGTCAAAGAGGAGTAACTATGGCTACACCTTC.

The chain joins TRBV30 to TRBJ1-1, with 8 bases matching TRBD1. The V gene's germline CDR1 is GTSNPN and CDR2 SVGIG (reference sequence). The CDR3 covers 16 residues. V was pared by 3 bases and J by 1 base, with 10 bases of the junction left unmatched. Here the CDR3 DNA reads TGTGCCTGGAGATCCGGGACAGGTTACTCGAACACTGAAGCTTTCTTT. The encoded protein is CAWRSGTGYSNTEAFF.

The chain employs TRBV3-1 (or the pseudogene TRBV3-2) and TRBJ1-5; D may be TRBD1 (5 bases). Per germline, CDR1 LGHDT and CDR2 YNNKEL (reference sequence). V shed 3 bases and J shed 4 bases, with 10 bases lying between them. This CDR3 is 14 amino acids long. Here the CDR3 reads CASSQSGLNQPQHF. DNA of the CDR3: TGTGCCAGCAGCCAGTCAGGGTTAAATCAGCCCCAGCATTTT.

This chain connects TRBV19 to TRBJ1-5, with a weak D call TRBD1 (6 bases). This CDR3 has 14 residues. Germline CDR1 reads LNHDA; CDR2 reads SQIVND (reference sequence). V was shortened by 3 bases and J by 3 bases, with 9 bases between the two germline ends. The CDR3 reads CASSMGGANQPQHF. In DNA, the CDR3 is TGTGCCAGTAGTATGGGGGGGGCCAATCAGCCCCAGCATTTT.

The chain couples TRBV5-1 to TRBJ2-2; 14 bases align to TRBD2. Germline loops: CDR1 SGHRS, CDR2 YFSETQ. V lost 5 bases to trimming and J lost 2 bases; unmatched junction nucleotides: 8. The length of the CDR3 is 18 residues. The CDR3 spells CASRREGLAGVNTGELFF. CDR3 bases: TGCGCCAGCAGACGAGAGGGACTAGCGGGAGTAAACACCGGGGAGCTGTTTTTT.

The chain carries TRBV15 and TRBJ2-7; 10 bases align to TRBD2. Trimming took 5 bases from V and 6 from J; bases not matched to a gene: 13. CDR1 LNHNV and CDR2 YYDKDF come from the germline V gene (reference sequence). This CDR3 is 16 amino acids long. In DNA, the CDR3 is TGTGCCACCAGCGAGAGGGGCCTAGCGGGAGCCATCGAGCAGTACTTC. It specifies CATSERGLAGAIEQYF.

In this sample, this clone turned up a few times. This chain links TRBV7-2 with TRBJ1-2, with a tentative D call TRBD1 (6 bases). V dropped 2 bases and J dropped 4 bases, with 20 bases sitting between them. This CDR3 spans 17 amino acids. The germline gives CDR1 SGHTA, CDR2 FQGNSA. CDR3 nucleotides: TGTGCCAGCAGCTTAAGGGACGGGGGGCGTATGTTCTATGGCTACACCTTC. The encoded protein is CASSLRDGGRMFYGYTF.

The genes are TRBV21-1 and TRBJ1-4; the table's D call, TRBD1, has no DNA check behind it. TRBV21-1 is a pseudogene locus. The CDR3 extends over 15 amino acids. The CDR3, as DNA: TGTGCCAGCAGCAAACCGGGACAGGGAGGAGAAAAACTGTTTTTT. It specifies CASSKPGQGGEKLFF.

This clone was detected once. J is TRBJ1-2 and V is TRBV6-2 or TRBV6-3; D is undetermined. Trimming cost V 6 bases and J 8 bases, with 13 bases left between them. This CDR3 comprises 12 residues. Germline V gene lookup returns CDR1 MNHEY and CDR2 SVGEGT. The CDR3 loop is CASSHGPGGYTF. DNA of the CDR3: TGTGCCAGCAGCCACGGTCCGGGGGGCTACACCTTC.

The chain is built from TRBV28 and TRBJ1-6, with TRBD1 identical over 10 bases. The CDR3 is 15 residues long. Trimming removed 4 bases from V and 8 bases from J; junction bases left unmatched: 5. Germline V gene lookup returns CDR1 MDHEN and CDR2 SYDVKM. The DNA for the CDR3 is TGTGCCAGCAGTTCCCCCGGGACAGGGGATTCACCCCTCCACTTT. Amino acids: CASSSPGTGDSPLHF. Complete variable domain (other parts from reference TRBV28 and TRBJ1-6): DVKVTQSSRYLVKRTGEKVFLECVQDMDHENMFWYRQDPGLGLRLIYFSYDVKMKEKGDIPEGYSVSREKKERFSLILESASTNQTSMYLCASSSPGTGDSPLHFGNGTRLTVT.

The chain joins TRBV4-1 to TRBJ2-5, with D hard to call. Germline values: CDR1 MGHRA, CDR2 YSYEKL. The CDR3 has 12 amino acids. The V end lost 0 bases, the J end lost 6 bases, and 5 bases lay between the germline ends. This CDR3 reads CASSQDSKTQYF. CDR3 coding DNA: TGCGCCAGCAGCCAAGATAGCAAGACCCAGTACTTC.

The chain uses TRBV7-2 and TRBJ2-7, with unresolved D. This CDR3 has 13 residues. Trimming removed 5 bases at V and 1 base at J, with 9 bases between. In germline, CDR1 is SGHTA, CDR2 FQGNSA. The CDR3 region has the DNA TGTGCCAGCAGCAAAACGGTTTCCTACGAGCAGTACTTC. This sequence encodes CASSKTVSYEQYF. Variable domain in full (rest from reference TRBV7-2 and TRBJ2-7): GAGVSQSPSNKVTEKGKDVELRCDPISGHTALYWYRQSLGQGLEFLIYFQGNSAPDKSGLPSDRFSAERTGGSVSTLTIQRTQQEDSAVYLCASSKTVSYEQYFGPGTRLTVT.

The chain employs TRBV2 and TRBJ1-2, with 7 bases lining up with TRBD1. Germline V lookup: CDR1 SNHLY, CDR2 FYNNEI. The CDR3 runs to 15 residues. With 6 bases clipped from V and 4 bases from J, the junction kept 11 bases outside the gene matches. The CDR3 is CASSPIGTVGYGYTF. For the CDR3, the DNA is TGTGCCAGCAGCCCGATAGGGACAGTCGGCTATGGCTACACCTTC.

The rearrangement uses TRBV11-3 and TRBJ2-1; possible D gene TRBD2, 6 bases. Germline V CDR1 and CDR2: SGHNT, YENEEA. The V end was cut by 5 bases, the J end by 0 bases, with 8 bases between. The CDR3 loop spans 14 amino acids. The CDR3 DNA reads as TGTGCCAGCAGCCGGGGGTACTCCTACAATGAGCAGTTCTTC. Translating gives CASSRGYSYNEQFF.

This rearrangement joins TRBV7-3 to TRBJ2-1; TRBD1 matches 9 bases. CDR3 length: 15 residues. Germline loops: CDR1 SGHTA, CDR2 FQGTGA. The trim removed 5 bases at V and 6 bases at J, leaving 8 bases unmatched. In DNA form, the CDR3 reads TGTGCCAGCAGCCCCCGGACAGGGGCGGGCAATGAGCAGTTCTTC. This gives the protein CASSPRTGAGNEQFF. Looking up the rest from reference TRBV7-3 and TRBJ2-1 gives the full variable domain: GAGVSQTPSNKVTEKGKYVELRCDPISGHTALYWYRQSLGQGPEFLIYFQGTGAADDSGLPNDRFFAVRPEGSVSTLKIQRTERGDSAVYLCASSPRTGAGNEQFFGPGTRLTVL.

CDR3 coding DNA: TGTGCCAGCAGCCCGGGACAGGGAAACACTGAAGCTTTCTTT. Encoded protein: CASSPGQGNTEAFF. The chain is built from TRBV7-2 and TRBJ1-1; 9 positions agree with TRBD1. Germline assignment: CDR1 SGHTA and CDR2 FQGNSA. V trimming: 5 bases; J trimming: 2 bases; junction bases outside the gene matches: 3. There are 14 residues in the CDR3.

The V gene is TRBV14, the J gene TRBJ1-2, with D unresolved. The germline gives CDR1 SGHDN, CDR2 FVKESK. Trimming pared 4 bases from V and 5 bases from J, leaving 14 bases between. This CDR3 region has 14 residues. The CDR3 is CASSPGLGRYGYTF. The CDR3 DNA reads as TGTGCCAGCAGCCCTGGATTGGGCAGATATGGCTACACCTTC.

The chain joins TRBV30 to TRBJ2-3, with 13 bases that match TRBD2. In germline, CDR1 is GTSNPN, CDR2 SVGIG (reference sequence). The CDR3 extends over 15 amino acids. V shed 5 bases and J 4 bases; nucleotides not matched to a gene: 6. Here the CDR3 reads CAWEGLAGVADTQYF. Here the CDR3 DNA reads TGTGCCTGGGAAGGACTAGCGGGAGTAGCAGATACGCAGTATTTT.